The next 28 T cell receptor beta chains were all read from a single sample in a study of molecular identifiers for immune sequencing clone quantification. TCRdb reprocessed the PCR reads with MiXCR, giving one entry per CDR3 protein. In the table there are 300,000 to 350,000 distinct CDR3 sequences, about 20% of which are singletons. Sequencing was performed on naive CD8+ T cells from blood, with Jurkat cell RNA spiked in. As for subset: FACS-sorted CD8+CD4-CCR7+CD45RA+ naive T cells. Every receptor here comes from a human donor in good health. Some libraries in this study had Jurkat cell RNA spiked in.

The chain couples TRBV20-1 to TRBJ1-5; D gene uncertain. V lost 1 base and J lost 0, with 7 bases in between. CDR1 is DFQATT, CDR2 SNEGSKA, per germline (reference sequence). The CDR3 sequence is 14 residues long. The DNA for the CDR3 is TGCAGTGCTAGAGCGGAGGCTAGCAATCAGCCCCAGCATTTT. Translation: CSARAEASNQPQHF.

As for this clonotype: This clone may be a read error of a much larger clone one base away. This chain links TRBV7-9 with TRBJ1-1; D uncertain. This CDR3 comprises 11 residues. In germline, CDR1 is SEHNR, CDR2 FQNEAQ (reference sequence). CDR3 loop: CASTGNTEAVF. The CDR3 DNA reads TGTGCCAGCACGGGGAACACTGAAGCTGTCTTT.

This clonotype was recorded many times. The rearrangement links TRBV6-2 or TRBV6-3 to TRBJ2-7; D possibly matches TRBD1 or TRBD2 (5 bases each). Trimming cost V 7 bases and J 5 bases, with 18 bases left between them. The CDR3 runs 14 residues. CDR1 and CDR2 from the germline V gene are MNHEY and SVGEGT. This chain's CDR3 is CASTLLGTDNEQYF. The CDR3 nucleotides read TGTGCCAGCACCTTACTCGGGACGGACAACGAGCAGTACTTC.

A few counts support this clonotype. The chain couples TRBV12-3 or TRBV12-4 to TRBJ2-1, with D perhaps TRBD1 (6 bases). This CDR3 is 14 amino acids long. The V gene lost 4 bases and the J gene lost 5 bases, with 12 bases spanning the gap. The CDR3 reads CASSYGTPNNEQFF. The CDR3 nucleotides read TGTGCCAGCAGTTATGGGACACCCAACAATGAGCAGTTCTTC.

This clonotype occurred many times. The chain employs TRBV20-1 and TRBJ2-1, with a tentative D call TRBD2 (5 bases). The CDR3 is made up of 16 amino acids. CDR1 is DFQATT, CDR2 SNEGSKA, per germline (reference sequence). The V end lost 5 bases, the J end lost 8 bases, and 25 bases lay between the germline ends. The CDR3 loop is CSAWSWEAVSSDEQFF. CDR3 nucleotide sequence: TGCAGTGCTTGGAGCTGGGAAGCGGTTAGCTCGGATGAGCAGTTCTTC.

A word on this clonotype: A read error may explain this, as a much larger clone is one base away. For the CDR3, the DNA is TGCAGTGCTGGCTCCAGCCACGGCTATGGCTACACCTTC. Translated: CSAGSSHGYGYTF. The V and J genes are TRBV20-1 and TRBJ1-2; D call uncertain. The germline V gene has CDR1 DFQATT and CDR2 SNEGSKA (reference sequence). V lost 5 bases and J 4 bases, leaving 14 bases between the germline ends. CDR3 length: 13 amino acids.

This clonotype has a handful of counts. The rearrangement uses TRBV19 and TRBJ1-5; D ambiguous. Germline CDR1 is LNHDA and CDR2 is SQIVND (reference sequence). The CDR3 length is 15 residues. V gave up 9 bases and J gave up 0 bases, with 15 bases separating them. CDR3: CASIPGGRSNQPQHF. As DNA, the CDR3 is TGTGCCAGCATTCCAGGAGGGCGTAGCAATCAGCCCCAGCATTTT. Full variable domain (outside the CDR3, taken from reference TRBV19 and TRBJ1-5): DGGITQSPKYLFRKEGQNVTLSCEQNLNHDAMYWYRQDPGQGLRLIYYSQIVNDFQKGDIAEGYSVSREKKESFPLTVTSAQKNPTAFYLCASIPGGRSNQPQHFGDGTRLSIL.

At least ten counts were recorded for this clonotype. This CDR3 reads CASSLVDSGADTQYF. The CDR3 DNA reads as TGTGCCAGCAGCTTGGTGGATAGCGGGGCAGATACGCAGTATTTT. This rearrangement joins TRBV5-6 to TRBJ2-3; 8 bases align to TRBD2. Germline-derived CDR1 and CDR2 are SGHDT and YYEEEE. The CDR3 totals 15 residues. V gave up 0 bases and J gave up 4 bases; unmatched junction bases: 4.

As regards this clonotype: A single base separates this from a much larger clone, so it may be a read error. J is TRBJ2-1 and V is TRBV20-1; D is perhaps TRBD2 (5 bases). Per germline, CDR1 DFQATT and CDR2 SNEGSKA (reference sequence). This CDR3 region has 15 residues. CDR3 DNA sequence: TGCAGTGCTAGAGAGGTCCCGACCCCGAGGACTGAGCAGCTCTTC. Protein product: CSAREVPTPRTEQLF.

This chain uses TRBV15 with TRBJ2-3, with 12 bases fitting TRBD2. In germline, CDR1 is LNHNV, CDR2 YYDKDF (reference sequence). Trimming at V came to 3 bases and at J to 5 bases, leaving 6 bases not matched to a gene. This CDR3 comprises 16 residues. DNA of the CDR3: TGTGCCACCAGCAGCAGGACTAGCGGGATGCAAGATACGCAGTATTTT. It translates to CATSSRTSGMQDTQYF.

This clonotype was seen at least ten times. The J gene is TRBJ1-6, the V gene TRBV7-9; TRBD1 might be the D (5 bases). The CDR3 contains 15 residues. CDR1 SEHNR and CDR2 FQNEAQ come from the germline V gene (reference sequence). The V end was cut by 7 bases, the J end by 8 bases, with 18 bases between. The CDR3, as DNA: TGTGCCAGCATCGAAACCGACAGTCCCTATTCACCCCTCCACTTT. Translating gives CASIETDSPYSPLHF. The full variable domain, rest sourced from reference TRBV7-9 and TRBJ1-6, is DTGVSQNPRHKITKRGQNVTFRCDPISEHNRLYWYRQTLGQGPEFLTYFQNEAQLEKSRLLSDRFSAERPKGSFSTLEIQRTEQGDSAMYLCASIETDSPYSPLHFGNGTRLTVT.

This chain joins TRBV6-2 or TRBV6-3 and TRBJ2-3; 10 nucleotides align to TRBD2. The J segment lost 0 bases and the V segment lost 4 bases, leaving 4 bases of the junction unmatched. CDR1 is MNHEY, CDR2 SVGEGT, per germline. The CDR3 length is 16 residues. The CDR3 region is CASSSPLAGSTDTQYF. CDR3 bases: TGTGCCAGCAGTTCTCCACTAGCGGGAAGCACAGATACGCAGTATTTT.

Comment on this clonotype: Being one base from a much bigger clone, this may be a read error. CDR3 coding DNA: TGTGCCATCAGTGGAACAGGCGAGTGCGAGCAGTACTTC. Encoded protein: CAISGTGECEQYF. The V gene is TRBV10-3, the J gene TRBJ2-7; D might be TRBD1 (5 bases). V lost 4 bases to trimming and J lost 6 bases, with 13 bases between them. Germline CDR1 reads ENHRY; CDR2 reads SYGVKD. This CDR3 is 13 amino acids long.

This clonotype showed up many times. DNA for the CDR3: TGTGCCAGCAGCTTAGACAGGTATCAGCCCCAGCATTTT. Translating gives CASSLDRYQPQHF. V and J are TRBV11-2 and TRBJ1-5; D gene uncertain. In germline, CDR1 is SGHAT, CDR2 FQNNGV. V was cut by 0 bases and J by 5 bases, with 5 bases left in between. The CDR3 extends over 13 amino acids.

Only a few counts were recorded for this clonotype. The chain links TRBV6-2 or TRBV6-3 to TRBJ1-2, with D maybe TRBD1 (5 bases). The CDR3 is 13 residues long. Germline V gives CDR1 MNHEY, CDR2 SVGEGT. Trimming took off 4 bases at V and 5 bases at J, with 11 bases between the two ends. CDR3 sequence (DNA): TGTGCCAGCAGTTCGCACAGGTCTTATGGCTACACCTTC. It translates to CASSSHRSYGYTF.

This clonotype has ten or more counts. The CDR3 here is CASSEMPSSSTDTQYF. CDR3 bases: TGTGCCAGCAGTGAAATGCCTTCCTCTAGCACAGATACGCAGTATTTT. The gene calls are TRBV6-1 and TRBJ2-3, with D unresolved. V dropped 2 bases and J dropped 0 bases, with 12 bases sitting between them. Germline CDR1 MNHNS, CDR2 SASEGT. CDR3 length equals 16 residues.

This clonotype occurred many times. The chain combines TRBV9 with TRBJ2-5; 11 bases are shared with TRBD2. The junction had 7 bases not matched to a gene; V was cut back by 1 base and J by 5 bases. The CDR3 contains 16 residues. Germline V CDR1 and CDR2: SGDLS, YYNGEE. The CDR3 spells CASSVTSGRPQETQYF. The CDR3 DNA follows: TGTGCCAGCAGCGTAACTAGCGGGAGACCGCAGGAGACCCAGTACTTC.

The V call is TRBV10-3, the J call TRBJ2-3; perhaps D is TRBD1 or TRBD2 (5 bases each). V was clipped by 5 bases and J by 1 base, with 10 bases between them. Germline CDR1 is ENHRY and CDR2 is SYGVKD. The CDR3 has 14 amino acids. The CDR3 sequence is CAISQGTRTDTQYF. The CDR3 DNA follows: TGTGCCATCAGTCAAGGGACGCGCACAGATACGCAGTATTTT.

The sample holds many counts of this clonotype. The CDR3 DNA is TGTGCCAGCAGCTTGACAGGGTATCGGCAAGAGACCCAGTACTTC. It specifies CASSLTGYRQETQYF. The V call is TRBV7-9, the J call TRBJ2-5; 7 bases align to TRBD1. CDR1 SEHNR and CDR2 FQNEAQ come from the germline V gene (reference sequence). The CDR3 extends over 15 amino acids. J gave up 2 bases and V 3 bases, and 6 bases lay outside the gene matches.

Points on this clonotype: A much more abundant neighbour one base away suggests this may be a read error. This chain uses TRBV7-9 with TRBJ2-1, with 8 bases identical to TRBD2. CDR1 is SEHNR and CDR2 is FQNEAQ in the germline V gene (reference sequence). The CDR3 runs to 19 residues. CDR3 amino acids: CASSNHIAGFTSSYNEQLF. The CDR3 DNA reads as TGTGCCAGCAGCAACCATATAGCGGGATTTACGAGCTCCTACAATGAGCAGCTCTTC.

This clonotype was detected only a few times. The V and J genes are TRBV15 and TRBJ1-1; D is undetermined. The CDR3 covers 12 residues. Germline assignment: CDR1 LNHNV and CDR2 YYDKDF (reference sequence). The V end was cut by 1 base, the J end by 6 bases, with 6 bases between. The CDR3: CATSRVDSEAFF. CDR3 coding DNA: TGTGCCACCAGCAGAGTGGACTCTGAAGCTTTCTTT.

This clonotype has ten or more counts. This sequence joins TRBV7-9 and TRBJ2-1; D gene unclear. CDR1 and CDR2 (germline): SEHNR, FQNEAQ (reference sequence). V was clipped by 5 bases and J by 5 bases, with 16 bases between them. The CDR3 length is 15 residues. The CDR3 nucleotides read TGTGCCAGCAGCACCCATGCGCGGCCCCACAATGAGCAGTTCTTC. Protein product: CASSTHARPHNEQFF.

This clonotype was recorded many times. This chain links TRBV6-2 or TRBV6-3 with TRBJ2-7; TRBD1 is a possible D gene (6 bases). Per germline, CDR1 MNHEY and CDR2 SVGEGT. There are 16 residues in the CDR3. The V and J ends lost 2 bases and 0 bases respectively, with 14 bases between them. In nucleotides, the CDR3 is TGTGCCAGCAGTTACCTGGGGCAGGGGCTCTCCTACGAGCAGTACTTC. Its protein product is CASSYLGQGLSYEQYF.

This clonotype was counted a few times. The rearrangement links TRBV6-2 or TRBV6-3 to TRBJ2-7; 8 bases agree with TRBD1. The CDR3 totals 14 residues. Germline values: CDR1 MNHEY, CDR2 SVGEGT. V shed 5 bases and J 4 bases; nucleotides not matched to a gene: 7. The DNA of the CDR3 is TGTGCCAGCAGTACGACAGGGGTTGGGTACGAGCAGTACTTC. This codes for CASSTTGVGYEQYF.

This clonotype was counted ten times or more. The chain employs TRBV29-1 and TRBJ1-1; possibly TRBD1 for D (5 bases). In germline, CDR1 is SQVTM, CDR2 ANQGSEA. Trimming pared 8 bases from V and 1 base from J, leaving 14 bases between. CDR3 length equals 13 residues. CDR3 loop: CSSGEGPNTEAFF. Written as DNA, the CDR3 is TGCAGCTCCGGGGAGGGACCGAACACTGAAGCTTTCTTT.

Many counts were recorded for this clonotype. The rearrangement joins TRBV4-1 to TRBJ1-1, with a weak D call TRBD1 (5 bases). CDR3 length: 16 residues. CDR1 and CDR2 from the germline V gene are MGHRA and YSYEKL. The ends were cut back, 2 bases at V and 0 bases at J, with 13 bases in the middle. CDR3 loop: CASSQIGGALNTEAFF. The CDR3 nucleotides read TGCGCCAGCAGCCAAATAGGAGGGGCCTTGAACACTGAAGCTTTCTTT.

This clonotype appeared many times. This chain links TRBV30 with TRBJ2-3; TRBD2 matches at 12 bases. Germline lookup yields CDR1 GTSNPN and CDR2 SVGIG (reference sequence). V lost 5 bases and J lost 6; bases outside the gene matches: 6. The CDR3 extends over 14 amino acids. In DNA form, the CDR3 reads TGTGCCTGGGAACTAGCGGGGGGTTTGGATACGCAGTATTTT. Translating gives CAWELAGGLDTQYF.

There are many counts of this clonotype. CDR3 loop: CASSYGSPGPQGGYTF. CDR3 coding DNA: TGTGCCAGCAGCTACGGAAGCCCGGGACCCCAAGGGGGCTACACCTTC. The gene calls are TRBV5-6 and TRBJ1-2, with a tentative D call TRBD1 (5 bases). The CDR3 loop spans 16 amino acids. Germline V gene data show CDR1 as SGHDT and CDR2 as YYEEEE. V was trimmed by 3 bases and J by 8 bases, leaving 23 bases between them.